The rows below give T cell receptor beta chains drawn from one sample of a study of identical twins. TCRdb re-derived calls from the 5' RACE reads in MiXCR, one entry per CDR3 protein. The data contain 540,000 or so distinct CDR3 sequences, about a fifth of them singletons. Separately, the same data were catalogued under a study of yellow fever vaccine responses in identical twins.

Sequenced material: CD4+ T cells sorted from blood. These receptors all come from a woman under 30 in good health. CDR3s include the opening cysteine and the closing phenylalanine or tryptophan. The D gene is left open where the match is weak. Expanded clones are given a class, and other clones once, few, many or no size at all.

CDR3: CASSGGAIGNIQYF
DNA: TGTGCCAGCAGCGGGGGAGCGATCGGAAACATTCAGTACTTC
J: TRBJ2-4
length: 14
size: few
V: TRBV5-6
D: NA

CDR3: CASSPWTSGMSSTDTQYF
DNA: TGTGCCAGCAGCCCGTGGACTAGCGGCATGTCTAGCACAGATACGCAGTATTTT
J: TRBJ2-3
length: 18
size: NA
V: TRBV7-6
D: TRBD2

CDR3: CASSPQSSGANVLTF
DNA: TGTGCCAGTAGTCCTCAGAGCTCTGGGGCCAACGTCCTGACTTTC
J: TRBJ2-6
length: 15
size: few
V: TRBV19
D: NA

CDR3: CASSYLRTGRTDTQYF
DNA: TGTGCCAGCAGTTACCTCCGGACAGGACGCACAGATACGCAGTATTTT
J: TRBJ2-3
length: 16
size: few
V: TRBV6-5
D: TRBD1

CDR3: CASCQVAGVYNEQFF
DNA: TGTGCCAGCTGCCAAGTAGCGGGGGTGTACAATGAGCAGTTCTTC
J: TRBJ2-1
length: 15
size: NA
V: TRBV3-1
D: TRBD2

CDR3: CASSQGMGPKETQYF
DNA: TGTGCCAGCAGCCAAGGGATGGGGCCTAAAGAGACCCAGTACTTC
J: TRBJ2-5
length: 15
size: NA
V: TRBV4-2
D: NA

CDR3: CASSYDYRTSVVQYF
DNA: TGTGCCAGCAGCTACGATTATAGGACTTCGGTGGTCCAGTACTTC
J: TRBJ2-5
length: 15
size: NA
V: TRBV5-6
D: NA

CDR3: CASSFRASGRTDTQYF
DNA: TGTGCCAGCAGCTTTCGGGCTAGCGGGCGCACAGATACGCAGTATTTT
J: TRBJ2-3
length: 16
size: few
V: TRBV5-6
D: TRBD2

CDR3: CASSAGTGKQETQYF
DNA: TGTGCCAGTTCAGCAGGGACAGGAAAACAAGAGACCCAGTACTTC
J: TRBJ2-5
length: 15
size: few
V: TRBV12-3/TRBV12-4
D: TRBD1

CDR3: CAITSLDVRDTGELFF
DNA: TGTGCCATCACCTCCCTCGATGTGAGGGACACCGGGGAGCTGTTTTTT
J: TRBJ2-2
length: 16
size: NA
V: TRBV7-9
D: NA

CDR3: CATRQKPNTEAFF
DNA: TGTGCTACGCGACAAAAACCGAACACTGAAGCTTTCTTT
J: TRBJ1-1
length: 13
size: NA
V: TRBV6-6
D: NA

CDR3: CASSVRTAKEQFF
DNA: TGTGCCAGCAGTGTTAGGACAGCTAAGGAGCAGTTCTTC
J: TRBJ2-1
length: 13
size: NA
V: TRBV2
D: NA

CDR3: CASSVVSGAETQYF
DNA: TGTGCCAGCAGCGTAGTTAGTGGGGCAGAGACCCAGTACTTC
J: TRBJ2-5
length: 14
size: few
V: TRBV9
D: NA

CDR3: CASSPDSISGYTF
DNA: TGTGCCAGCAGCCCGGACAGTATTAGTGGCTACACCTTC
J: TRBJ1-2
length: 13
size: NA
V: TRBV7-9
D: NA

CDR3: CAIRAVVTGELFF
DNA: TGTGCCATCAGGGCAGTAGTCACCGGGGAGCTGTTTTTT
J: TRBJ2-2
length: 13
size: few
V: TRBV10-3
D: NA

CDR3: CASSLMVAGGLKNEQFF
DNA: TGTGCCAGCAGCTTAATGGTAGCGGGAGGGTTAAAGAATGAGCAGTTCTTC
J: TRBJ2-1
length: 17
size: NA
V: TRBV7-3
D: TRBD2

CDR3: CASSHGVSSPLHF
DNA: TGTGCCAGCAGCCACGGGGTTAGTTCACCCCTCCACTTT
J: TRBJ1-6
length: 13
size: few
V: TRBV3-1
D: NA

CDR3: CATSRDMVPRGGTDTQYF
DNA: TGTGCCACCAGCAGAGATATGGTGCCCAGGGGAGGTACAGATACGCAGTATTTT
J: TRBJ2-3
length: 18
size: NA
V: TRBV15
D: NA

CDR3: CASSVDWDSSYEQYF
DNA: TGTGCCAGCAGCGTAGACTGGGACAGCTCCTACGAGCAGTACTTC
J: TRBJ2-7
length: 15
size: few
V: TRBV9
D: TRBD1

CDR3: CASSLLTSGDLNEQFF
DNA: TGCGCCAGCAGCCTATTGACTAGCGGGGACCTCAATGAGCAGTTCTTC
J: TRBJ2-1
length: 16
size: NA
V: TRBV5-1
D: TRBD2

CDR3: CASRSRDPGTEAFF
DNA: TGTGCCAGCAGGTCTAGGGACCCGGGGACTGAAGCTTTCTTT
J: TRBJ1-1
length: 14
size: NA
V: TRBV12-3/TRBV12-4
D: NA

CDR3: CSARILAGRNEQFF
DNA: TGCAGTGCTAGGATCCTAGCGGGTCGTAATGAGCAGTTCTTC
J: TRBJ2-1
length: 14
size: few
V: TRBV20-1
D: TRBD2

CDR3: CASSPASAHNEQFF
DNA: TGCGCCAGCAGCCCCGCTAGCGCCCACAATGAGCAGTTCTTC
J: TRBJ2-1
length: 14
size: few
V: TRBV5-1
D: NA

CDR3: CASSLDQGSQPQHF
DNA: TGTGCCAGCAGTTTAGATCAGGGGAGTCAGCCCCAGCATTTT
J: TRBJ1-5
length: 14
size: NA
V: TRBV28
D: NA

CDR3: CASSGLGHSGNTIYF
DNA: TGCGCCAGCAGCGGGCTAGGACACTCTGGAAACACCATATATTTT
J: TRBJ1-3
length: 15
size: NA
V: TRBV5-1
D: NA

CDR3: CASSQQGSTEKLFF
DNA: TGTGCCAGCAGTCAACAGGGGAGTACTGAAAAACTGTTTTTT
J: TRBJ1-4
length: 14
size: few
V: TRBV6-1
D: TRBD1

CDR3: CASGSGLQYEQYF
DNA: TGTGCCAGCGGGTCCGGGCTACAGTACGAGCAGTACTTC
J: TRBJ2-7
length: 13
size: NA
V: TRBV27
D: NA

CDR3: CASSFTGEGYTF
DNA: TGTGCCAGCAGCTTTACGGGGGAAGGCTACACCTTC
J: TRBJ1-2
length: 12
size: many
V: TRBV5-1
D: NA

CDR3: CAISTRQGETQYF
DNA: TGCGCCATTTCGACTAGACAGGGAGAGACCCAGTACTTC
J: TRBJ2-5
length: 13
size: NA
V: TRBV10-2
D: NA

CDR3: CASSLGDRGVTGELFF
DNA: TGTGCCAGCAGTTTAGGGGACCGCGGCGTCACCGGGGAGCTGTTTTTT
J: TRBJ2-2
length: 16
size: many
V: TRBV12-3/TRBV12-4
D: NA

CDR3: CASKTSGKTDTQYF
DNA: TGTGCCAGCAAGACTAGCGGCAAAACAGATACGCAGTATTTT
J: TRBJ2-3
length: 14
size: few
V: TRBV11-2
D: TRBD2

CDR3: CASSSPPGTGLSYNEQFF
DNA: TGTGCCAGTAGTAGTCCGCCGGGCACAGGCCTCTCCTACAATGAGCAGTTCTTC
J: TRBJ2-1
length: 18
size: few
V: TRBV19
D: NA

CDR3: CSAYGTSTGELFF
DNA: TGCAGTGCTTACGGGACTTCCACCGGGGAGCTGTTTTTT
J: TRBJ2-2
length: 13
size: NA
V: TRBV20-1
D: NA

CDR3: CSVGADYNSPLHF
DNA: TGCAGCGTGGGGGCTGATTATAATTCACCCCTCCACTTT
J: TRBJ1-6
length: 13
size: NA
V: TRBV29-1
D: NA

CDR3: CASRERERNEQFF
DNA: TGTGCCAGCCGGGAGCGGGAACGCAATGAGCAGTTCTTC
J: TRBJ2-1
length: 13
size: NA
V: TRBV6-1
D: TRBD2

CDR3: CASSEQGGSYNEQFF
DNA: TGTGCCAGCAGCGAGCAGGGAGGCTCCTACAATGAGCAGTTCTTC
J: TRBJ2-1
length: 15
size: few
V: TRBV11-2
D: NA

CDR3: CAISDRTGWESSPLHF
DNA: TGTGCCATCAGTGACAGGACAGGGTGGGAGAGTTCACCCCTCCACTTT
J: TRBJ1-6
length: 16
size: few
V: TRBV10-3
D: TRBD1

CDR3: CASSLEPSGPNTEAFF
DNA: TGCGCCAGCAGCTTGGAGCCATCGGGGCCGAACACTGAAGCTTTCTTT
J: TRBJ1-1
length: 16
size: few
V: TRBV5-1
D: NA

CDR3: CASSGEYEQYF
DNA: TGTGCCAGCAGCGGAGAATACGAGCAGTACTTC
J: TRBJ2-7
length: 11
size: few
V: TRBV2
D: NA

CDR3: CASRPTSGPDTQYF
DNA: TGTGCCAGCAGACCTACTAGCGGTCCAGATACGCAGTATTTT
J: TRBJ2-3
length: 14
size: few
V: TRBV6-2/TRBV6-3
D: TRBD2

CDR3: CATPWTGTHGYTF
DNA: TGTGCCACTCCATGGACAGGGACCCATGGCTACACCTTC
J: TRBJ1-2
length: 13
size: once
V: TRBV6-1
D: TRBD1

CDR3: CSARDPAGKATEAFF
DNA: TGCAGTGCTAGAGATCCGGCAGGGAAGGCCACTGAAGCTTTCTTT
J: TRBJ1-1
length: 15
size: few
V: TRBV20-1
D: NA

CDR3: CASSPQPGLAYEQYF
DNA: TGTGCCAGCAGCCCGCAGCCGGGACTAGCCTACGAGCAGTACTTC
J: TRBJ2-7
length: 15
size: few
V: TRBV9
D: TRBD2

CDR3: CSAPERGSVYEQYF
DNA: TGCAGTGCTCCTGAACGCGGGAGCGTCTACGAGCAGTACTTC
J: TRBJ2-7
length: 14
size: NA
V: TRBV20-1
D: TRBD2

CDR3: CASSSPRSSYNEQFF
DNA: TGTGCCAGCAGTTCTCCAAGAAGCTCCTACAATGAGCAGTTCTTC
J: TRBJ2-1
length: 15
size: few
V: TRBV27
D: NA

CDR3: CASSSDFRVNTEAFF
DNA: TGCGCCAGCAGCTCCGACTTTAGGGTGAACACTGAAGCTTTCTTT
J: TRBJ1-1
length: 15
size: few
V: TRBV5-1
D: NA

CDR3: CSARPGAYNEQFF
DNA: TGCAGTGCTAGACCCGGGGCCTACAATGAGCAGTTCTTC
J: TRBJ2-1
length: 13
size: NA
V: TRBV20-1
D: NA

CDR3: CASRSVRITDTQYF
DNA: TGTGCCAGCAGGAGCGTTAGAATCACAGATACGCAGTATTTT
J: TRBJ2-3
length: 14
size: few
V: TRBV27
D: NA

CDR3: CASSLPRRAGNNEQFF
DNA: TGTGCCAGCAGCTTGCCCCGTAGAGCGGGGAACAATGAGCAGTTCTTC
J: TRBJ2-1
length: 16
size: NA
V: TRBV11-1
D: TRBD2

CDR3: CATSREVYNSPLHF
DNA: TGTGCCACCAGTCGGGAAGTCTATAATTCACCCCTCCACTTT
J: TRBJ1-6
length: 14
size: NA
V: TRBV24-1
D: NA

CDR3: CASSDPYQDGTQYF
DNA: TGTGCCAGCAGTGATCCTTACCAGGACGGTACGCAGTATTTT
J: TRBJ2-3
length: 14
size: NA
V: TRBV2
D: NA

CDR3: CASSLGQETQYF
DNA: TGCGCCAGCAGCTTGGGACAAGAGACCCAGTACTTC
J: TRBJ2-5
length: 12
size: many
V: TRBV5-1
D: NA

CDR3: CSASLPTGTSGTDTQYF
DNA: TGCAGTGCTAGCCTACCGACCGGGACTAGCGGCACAGATACGCAGTATTTT
J: TRBJ2-3
length: 17
size: few
V: TRBV20-1
D: TRBD2

CDR3: CSAELAPQSSSYNEQFF
DNA: TGCAGTGCAGAGCTAGCGCCTCAGAGTAGCTCCTACAATGAGCAGTTCTTC
J: TRBJ2-1
length: 17
size: few
V: TRBV20-1
D: NA

CDR3: CASSFSGGRSTDTQYF
DNA: TGCGCCAGCAGCTTCTCGGGGGGCCGGAGCACAGATACGCAGTATTTT
J: TRBJ2-3
length: 16
size: NA
V: TRBV5-1
D: NA

CDR3: CASSLGGTGTGELFF
DNA: TGTGCCAGCAGTTTAGGGGGGACGGGGACCGGGGAGCTGTTTTTT
J: TRBJ2-2
length: 15
size: NA
V: TRBV28
D: NA